This TCR beta chain appears in the sequencing data of a study of early stage breast cancer tumors. About the research overall: Around 9.6-fold was the mean read coverage per sample. Study-level points and caveats: Unsorted bulk genomic DNA sequencing lacked pairing and functional marker data. Blood repertoires resembled normal breast more than tumor.

Clones were read by immunoSEQ multiplex PCR, and TCRdb kept only the in-frame ones, dropping some. This table holds 7,000 or so clones, around 69% found once. In this sample, this clone turned up a few times. The antigen is undetermined. Germline-derived CDR1 and CDR2 are GTSNPN and SVGIG (reference sequence). Trimming stripped 7 bases from V and 4 bases from J, with 14 bases between. The CDR3 consists of 12 residues. The J gene is TRBJ2-7, the V gene TRBV30; possibly TRBD1 or TRBD2 for D (7 bases each). Sequenced: normal breast tissue next to the tumor. The receptor was derived from a person aged 45-60 years with breast cancer. The CDR3 nucleotides are TGTGCCTTGCGACAGGGAGGGTACGAGCAGTACTTC. Amino acid sequence: CALRQGGYEQYF. The entire variable domain, with the rest obtained from reference TRBV30 and TRBJ2-7, is as follows: SQTIHQWPATLVQPVGSPLSLECTVEGTSNPNLYWYRQAAGRGLQLLFYSVGIGQISSEVPQNLSASRPQDRQFILSSKKLLLSDSGFYLCALRQGGYEQYFGPGTRLTVT.